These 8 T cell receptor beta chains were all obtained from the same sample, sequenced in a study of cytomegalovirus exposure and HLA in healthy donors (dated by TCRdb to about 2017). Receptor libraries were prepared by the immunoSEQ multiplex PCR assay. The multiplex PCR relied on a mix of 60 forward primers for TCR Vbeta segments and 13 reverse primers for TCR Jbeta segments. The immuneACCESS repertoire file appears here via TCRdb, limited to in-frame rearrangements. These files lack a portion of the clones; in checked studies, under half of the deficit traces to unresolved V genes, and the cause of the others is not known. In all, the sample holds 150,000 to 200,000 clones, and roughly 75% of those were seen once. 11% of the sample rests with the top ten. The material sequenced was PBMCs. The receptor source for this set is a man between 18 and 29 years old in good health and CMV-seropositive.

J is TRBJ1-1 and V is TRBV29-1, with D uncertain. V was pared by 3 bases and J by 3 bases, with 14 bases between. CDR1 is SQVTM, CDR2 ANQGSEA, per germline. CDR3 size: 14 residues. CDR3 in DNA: TGCAGCGTTGAGAGGAGACAAGCGGACACTGAAGCTTTCTTT. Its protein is CSVERRQADTEAFF.

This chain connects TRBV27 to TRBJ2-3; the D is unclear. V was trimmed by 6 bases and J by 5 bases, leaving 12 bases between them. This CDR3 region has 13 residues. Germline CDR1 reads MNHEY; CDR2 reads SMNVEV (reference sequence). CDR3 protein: CASRLRPKDTQYF. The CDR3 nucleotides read TGTGCCAGCAGACTAAGACCCAAAGATACGCAGTATTTT.

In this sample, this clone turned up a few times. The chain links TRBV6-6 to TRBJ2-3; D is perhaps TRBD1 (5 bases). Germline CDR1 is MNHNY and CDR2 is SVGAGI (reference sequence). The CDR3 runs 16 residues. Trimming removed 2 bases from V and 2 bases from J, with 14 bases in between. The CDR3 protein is CASSYPQDKPTDTQYF. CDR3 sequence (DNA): TGTGCCAGCAGTTACCCACAGGACAAGCCCACAGATACGCAGTATTTT.

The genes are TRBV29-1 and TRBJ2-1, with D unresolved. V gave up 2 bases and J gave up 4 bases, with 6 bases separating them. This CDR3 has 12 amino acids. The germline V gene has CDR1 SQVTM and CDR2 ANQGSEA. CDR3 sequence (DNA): TGCAGCGTTGAACCCAGGTACAATGAGCAGTTCTTC. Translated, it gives CSVEPRYNEQFF.

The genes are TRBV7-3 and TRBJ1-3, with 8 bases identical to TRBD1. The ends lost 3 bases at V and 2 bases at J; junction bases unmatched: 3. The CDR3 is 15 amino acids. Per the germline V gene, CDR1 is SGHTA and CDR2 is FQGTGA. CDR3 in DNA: TGTGCCAGCAGCTTCGGGACAGGAACTGGAAACACCATATATTTT. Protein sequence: CASSFGTGTGNTIYF.

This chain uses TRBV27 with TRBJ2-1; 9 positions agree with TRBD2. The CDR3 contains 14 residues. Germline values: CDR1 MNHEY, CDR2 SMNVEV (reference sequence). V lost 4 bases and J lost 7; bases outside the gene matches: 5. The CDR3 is CASSSSGKGNEQFF. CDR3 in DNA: TGTGCCAGCAGTTCTAGCGGGAAGGGAAATGAGCAGTTCTTC.

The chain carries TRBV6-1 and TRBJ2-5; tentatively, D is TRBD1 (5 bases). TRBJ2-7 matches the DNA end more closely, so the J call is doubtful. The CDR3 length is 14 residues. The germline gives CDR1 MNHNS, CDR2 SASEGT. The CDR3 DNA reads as TGTGCCAGCAGTGAACAGGGCAGATCCTACGAGCAGTACTTC. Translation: CASSEQGRSYEQYF.

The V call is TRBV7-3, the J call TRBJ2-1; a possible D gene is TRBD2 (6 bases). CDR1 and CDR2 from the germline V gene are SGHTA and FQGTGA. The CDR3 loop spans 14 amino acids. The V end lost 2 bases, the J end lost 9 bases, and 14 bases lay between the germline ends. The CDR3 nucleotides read TGTGCCAGCAGCTTAGGGGGGACCGTCGGTGAGCAGTTCTTC. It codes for CASSLGGTVGEQFF.